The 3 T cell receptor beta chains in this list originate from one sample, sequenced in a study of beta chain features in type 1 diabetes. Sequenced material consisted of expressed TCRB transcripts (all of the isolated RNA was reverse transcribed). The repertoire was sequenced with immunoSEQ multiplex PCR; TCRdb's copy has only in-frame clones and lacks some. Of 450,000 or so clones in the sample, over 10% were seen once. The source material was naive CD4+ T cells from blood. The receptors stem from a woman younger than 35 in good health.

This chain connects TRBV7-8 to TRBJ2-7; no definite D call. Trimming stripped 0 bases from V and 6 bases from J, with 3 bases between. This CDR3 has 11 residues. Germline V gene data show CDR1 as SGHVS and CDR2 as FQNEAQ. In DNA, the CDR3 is TGTGCCAGCAGCTTAGCGGGCGAGCAGTACGTC. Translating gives CASSLAGEQYV.

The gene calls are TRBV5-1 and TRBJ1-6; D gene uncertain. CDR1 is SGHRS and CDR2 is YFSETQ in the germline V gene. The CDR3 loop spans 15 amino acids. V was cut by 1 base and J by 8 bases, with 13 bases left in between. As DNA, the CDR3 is TGCGCCAGCAGCTTGTCGGTGCGGAGTCATTCACCCCTCCACTTT. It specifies CASSLSVRSHSPLHF.

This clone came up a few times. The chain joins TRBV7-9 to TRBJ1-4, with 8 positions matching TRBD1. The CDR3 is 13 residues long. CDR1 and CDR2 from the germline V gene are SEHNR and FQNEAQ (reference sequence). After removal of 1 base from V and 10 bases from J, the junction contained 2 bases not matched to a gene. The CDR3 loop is CASSLVTGGKLFF. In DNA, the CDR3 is TGTGCCAGCAGCTTAGTTACAGGGGGAAAACTGTTTTTT.